These T cell receptor beta chains were read from a single sample in a study of cytomegalovirus exposure and HLA in healthy donors. Sequencing was performed with immunoSEQ multiplex PCR; in TCRdb, only in-frame clones are kept and a portion is missing. The table shows 81,000 or so clones, with 77% occurring only once. The sample was PBMCs. Receptor source: a man in his fifties in good health and CMV-seropositive. Both conserved end residues are part of each CDR3. A D gene is named only where the DNA matches it firmly. The size entry is marked missing in some rows and otherwise reads once, few, many or a size class.

NA,TRBJ1-5,TRBV5-1,NA,TGCGCCAGCAGCCCGGGCTCCGAGGGTCAGCCCCAGCATTTT,CASSPGSEGQPQHF
once,TRBJ2-1,TRBV4-1,TRBD1,TGCGCCAGCAGCCCCATGTGGGGGACAGGGTTTAACGAGCAGTTCTTC,CASSPMWGTGFNEQFF
NA,TRBJ2-3,TRBV5-1,NA,TGCGCCAGCAGCTTTAGTGTGGTCGGAGCAGATACGCAGTATTTT,CASSFSVVGADTQYF
once,TRBJ2-1,TRBV9,NA,TGTGCCAGCAGCTCGAACACAAATGAGCAGTTCTTC,CASSSNTNEQFF
NA,TRBJ2-7,TRBV7-8,TRBD1,TGTGCCAGCAGCTTAAAAAAGGGACAGGGCTCCTACGAGCAGTACTTC,CASSLKKGQGSYEQYF
NA,TRBJ1-1,TRBV19,NA,TGTGCCAGTAGTATAGTTGTGGCGAACACTGAAGCTTTCTTT,CASSIVVANTEAFF
NA,TRBJ2-2,TRBV6-5,NA,TGTGCCAGCAGTCCAATTTTTGACACCGGGGAGCTGTTTTTT,CASSPIFDTGELFF
NA,TRBJ2-5,TRBV29-1,NA,TGCAGCGTTCTCCGGTGGGAGACCCAGTACTTC,CSVLRWETQYF
few,TRBJ1-2,TRBV7-9,TRBD1,TGTGCCAGCAGTCCGGGACAGCCATATGGCTACACCTTC,CASSPGQPYGYTF
NA,TRBJ2-7,TRBV21-1,NA,TGTGCCAGCAGCCCCCCCGCCCATGAGGCTAGCGGGAGACCAGGGTACGAGCAGTACTTC,CASSPPAHEASGRPGYEQYF
NA,TRBJ1-2,TRBV27,NA,TGTGCCAGCAGGCGGGGTCTGAACTATGGCTACACCTTC,CASRRGLNYGYTF
NA,TRBJ2-2,TRBV13,NA,TGTGCCAGCAGCAATCGACAGGTACCGAACACCGGGGAGCTGTTTTTT,CASSNRQVPNTGELFF
NA,TRBJ2-1,TRBV19,NA,TGTGCCAGTAGTCCCGACAGTTCCTATGAGCAGTTCTTC,CASSPDSSYEQFF
NA,TRBJ2-1,TRBV11-2,TRBD2,TGTGCCAGCAGCCACGGACTAGCCCCCAATGAGCAGTTCTTC,CASSHGLAPNEQFF
NA,TRBJ2-1,TRBV7-3,TRBD2,TGTGCCAGCAGCCTCGTCCCGGGACTAGAACTTGAGCAGTTCTTC,CASSLVPGLELEQFF
NA,TRBJ2-7,TRBV10-3,NA,TGTGCCATCAGTGGGGGCCGAAGGAATTACGAGCAGTACTTC,CAISGGRRNYEQYF
NA,TRBJ2-4,TRBV7-5,NA,TGTGCCAGAAGCTCACCGGGACAGGGGAAGCATTTAGCCAAAAACAGTCAGTACTTC,CARSSPGQGKHLAKNSQYF
NA,TRBJ2-5,TRBV5-6,NA,TGTGCCAGCAGCAGAGCGGGTCAAGAGACCCAGTACTTC,CASSRAGQETQYF
NA,TRBJ2-7,TRBV2,NA,TGTGCCAGCATCAACACGTTTCCCTACGAGCAGTACTTC,CASINTFPYEQYF
NA,TRBJ2-1,TRBV9,TRBD1,TGTGCCAGCAGCGCCCGGGACAGGCGGTCCTCTAATGAGCAGTTCTTC,CASSARDRRSSNEQFF
NA,TRBJ1-2,TRBV4-3,NA,TGCGCCAGCAGCCAGACATCTGAAAACTATGGCTACACCTTC,CASSQTSENYGYTF
NA,TRBJ2-1,TRBV27,TRBD1,TGTGCCAGCAGTCGGACAGGAGGCTACAATGAGCAGTTCTTC,CASSRTGGYNEQFF
few,TRBJ2-5,TRBV10-2,NA,TGCGCCAGTAACCAGGGGTACGGAGAGACCCAGTACTTC,CASNQGYGETQYF
once,TRBJ2-2,TRBV9,NA,TGTGCCAGCAGCGTAGAATATGGAGCGAACACCGGGGAGCTGTTTTTT,CASSVEYGANTGELFF
NA,TRBJ2-5,TRBV11-2,TRBD2,TGTGCCAGCAGCGTGGGACTATCCGGGGAGACCCAGTACTTC,CASSVGLSGETQYF
NA,TRBJ1-6,TRBV15,NA,TGTGCCACCAGCGAGACTGCAGAAGAATCACCCCTCCACTTT,CATSETAEESPLHF
NA,TRBJ2-1,TRBV19,NA,TGTGCCAGTAGTATTCCGACAGCCCTCTACAATGAGCAGTTCTTC,CASSIPTALYNEQFF
NA,TRBJ1-1,TRBV30,NA,TGTGCCTGGAGTCCATCGAACACTGAAGCTTTCTTT,CAWSPSNTEAFF
NA,TRBJ2-1,TRBV11-2,NA,TGTGCCAGCAGCTTAAAGGGACTTCGGTCTGAGCAGTTCTTC,CASSLKGLRSEQFF
NA,TRBJ2-1,TRBV6-5,TRBD2,TGTGCCACCCTTAAAGCTAGCGGCGGAAATGAGCAGTTCTTC,CATLKASGGNEQFF
NA,TRBJ2-7,TRBV2,NA,TGTGCCAGCGAACAGGGCAACTACGAGCAGTACTTC,CASEQGNYEQYF
NA,TRBJ2-2,TRBV28,TRBD2,TGTGCCAGCCTTATGCAATTTAGCGGGAGGGCCGCAATAAGGGAGCTGTTTTTT,CASLMQFSGRAAIRELFF
NA,TRBJ1-1,TRBV18,NA,TGTGCCAGCTCACCAAAGAAAGGGCAGGGCACTGAAGCTTTCTTT,CASSPKKGQGTEAFF
NA,TRBJ2-1,TRBV7-2,NA,TGTGCCAGCAGCCCTAGGGCAGGGGTCTCCTACAATGAGCAGTTCTTC,CASSPRAGVSYNEQFF
NA,TRBJ1-1,TRBV5-1,NA,TGCGCCAGCAGCTTGAGGGGATCTGAAGCTTTCTTT,CASSLRGSEAFF
once,TRBJ2-3,TRBV14,NA,TGTGCCAGCAGCAAGACCAACACAGGTACGCAGTATTTT,CASSKTNTGTQYF
once,TRBJ2-7,TRBV11-3,TRBD2,TGTGCCAGCAGCTTGGAAGGTTACAGCGGGAGGCTTAATGAGCAGTACTTC,CASSLEGYSGRLNEQYF
NA,TRBJ2-3,TRBV6-1,TRBD2,TGTGCCAGCAGTTGGGGGAGGGTAGGCACAGATACGCAGTATTTT,CASSWGRVGTDTQYF
NA,TRBJ2-7,TRBV6-1,NA,TGTGCCAGCAGTGAGCAGGGAGGAGGCGAGCAGTACTTC,CASSEQGGGEQYF
few,TRBJ2-5,TRBV2,NA,TGTGCCAGCAGGGCCCCGCCGACAGGGACCCAGTACTTC,CASRAPPTGTQYF
NA,TRBJ2-2,TRBV30,TRBD1,TGTGCCTGGAGTTGGGGACAGGCCGGGGAGCTGTTTTTT,CAWSWGQAGELFF
NA,TRBJ2-2,TRBV4-1,NA,TGCGCCAGCAGCCAAGGCCGGCAGGACTTACCGAACACCGGGGAGCTGTTTTTT,CASSQGRQDLPNTGELFF
NA,TRBJ1-1,TRBV6-6,TRBD1,TGTGCCAGCAGTTCGCAGGGGGGCACTGAAGCTTTCTTT,CASSSQGGTEAFF
NA,TRBJ1-2,TRBV30,NA,TGTGCCTGGAGACAGGGCAGCGGCTACACCTTC,CAWRQGSGYTF
few,TRBJ1-2,TRBV7-2,NA,TGTGCCAGCAACCACCCTAATCTGGGGCCGGAGGGCTACACCTTC,CASNHPNLGPEGYTF
NA,TRBJ2-7,TRBV9,TRBD2,TGTGCCAGCAGCGTAGGGGGCGGGGGGACCTACGAGCAGTACTTC,CASSVGGGGTYEQYF
NA,TRBJ2-3,TRBV27,TRBD1,TGTGCCAGTCTGGGACAGTTCACAGATACGCAGTATTTT,CASLGQFTDTQYF
NA,TRBJ1-2,TRBV11-3,NA,TGTGCCAGCAGCTTAACCGGTCCATATGGCTACACCTTC,CASSLTGPYGYTF
NA,TRBJ2-1,TRBV5-1,NA,TGCGCCAGCAGCACGATACTGAGCTCCTACAATGAGCAGTTCTTC,CASSTILSSYNEQFF
NA,TRBJ1-2,TRBV29-1,NA,TGCAGCGTTGATCAGGGCCCTGGCTACACCTTC,CSVDQGPGYTF
NA,TRBJ1-4,TRBV11-3,TRBD1,TGTGCCAGCAGCTCACAGGACAGGGGAAATGAAAAACTGTTTTTT,CASSSQDRGNEKLFF
NA,TRBJ2-1,TRBV4-1,TRBD1,TGCGCCAGCAGCCAAACAGGGGACAATGAGCAGTTCTTC,CASSQTGDNEQFF
NA,TRBJ2-5,TRBV15,NA,TGTGCCACCAGCGCGGGAATCGAACAAGAGACCCAGTACTTC,CATSAGIEQETQYF
NA,TRBJ2-2,TRBV19,TRBD2,TGTGCCAGCAGACTAGCGGGTGACACCGGGGAGCTGTTTTTT,CASRLAGDTGELFF
NA,TRBJ2-1,TRBV6-1,NA,TGTGCCAGCAGTGAAGCGGTTTCTAGCAGCCCCTACAATGAGCAGTTCTTC,CASSEAVSSSPYNEQFF
NA,TRBJ1-5,TRBV30,NA,TGTGCCTGGAGTGTAAAGGAGAATAGCAATCAGCCCCAGCATTTT,CAWSVKENSNQPQHF
NA,TRBJ2-5,TRBV4-2,NA,TGTGCCAGCAGCCAAGGAGGGAGTATCACCCAAGAGACCCAGTACTTC,CASSQGGSITQETQYF